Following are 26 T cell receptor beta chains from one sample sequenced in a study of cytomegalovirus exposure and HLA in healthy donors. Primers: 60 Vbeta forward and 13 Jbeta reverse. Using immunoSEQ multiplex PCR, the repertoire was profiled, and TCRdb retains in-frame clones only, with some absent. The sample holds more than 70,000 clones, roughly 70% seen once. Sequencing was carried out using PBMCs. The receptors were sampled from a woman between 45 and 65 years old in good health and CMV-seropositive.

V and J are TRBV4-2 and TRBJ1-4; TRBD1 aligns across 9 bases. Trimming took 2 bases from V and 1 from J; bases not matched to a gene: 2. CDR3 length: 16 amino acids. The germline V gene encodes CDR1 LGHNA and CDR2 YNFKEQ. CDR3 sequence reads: CASSQPTGGTNEKLFF. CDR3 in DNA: TGTGCCAGCAGCCAACCGACAGGGGGAACTAATGAAAAACTGTTTTTT.

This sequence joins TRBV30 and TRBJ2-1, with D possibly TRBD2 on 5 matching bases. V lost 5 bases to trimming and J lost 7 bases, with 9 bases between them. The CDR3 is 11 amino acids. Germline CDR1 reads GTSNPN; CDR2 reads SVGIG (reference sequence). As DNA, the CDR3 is TGTGCCTGGGGACCGGGGAATGAGCAGTTCTTC. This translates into CAWGPGNEQFF.

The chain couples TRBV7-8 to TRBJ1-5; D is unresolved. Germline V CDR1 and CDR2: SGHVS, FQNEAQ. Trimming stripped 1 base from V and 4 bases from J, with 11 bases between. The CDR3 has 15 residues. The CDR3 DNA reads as TGTGCCAGCAGCTTAGGGGCAGGTAATAATCAGCCCCAGCATTTT. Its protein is CASSLGAGNNQPQHF.

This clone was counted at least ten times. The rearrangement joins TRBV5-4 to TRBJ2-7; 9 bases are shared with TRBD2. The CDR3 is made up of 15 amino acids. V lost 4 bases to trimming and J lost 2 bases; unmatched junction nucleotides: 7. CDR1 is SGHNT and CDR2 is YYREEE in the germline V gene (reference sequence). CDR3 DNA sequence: TGTGCCAGCAGCAGGTCGGCTAGCGGGGCCTACGAGCAGTACTTC. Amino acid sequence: CASSRSASGAYEQYF.

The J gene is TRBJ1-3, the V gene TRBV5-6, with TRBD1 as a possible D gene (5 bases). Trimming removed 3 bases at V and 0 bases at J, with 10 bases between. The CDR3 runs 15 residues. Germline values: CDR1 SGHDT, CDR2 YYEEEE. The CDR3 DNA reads TGTGCCAGCAGCTCCACAACAGGCTCTGGAAACACCATATATTTT. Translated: CASSSTTGSGNTIYF.

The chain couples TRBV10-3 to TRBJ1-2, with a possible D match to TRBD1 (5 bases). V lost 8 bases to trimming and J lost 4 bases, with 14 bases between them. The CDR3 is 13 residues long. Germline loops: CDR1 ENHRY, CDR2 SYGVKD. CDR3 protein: CAIGGGISYGYTF. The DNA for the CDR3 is TGTGCCATCGGGGGGGGGATCAGCTATGGCTACACCTTC.

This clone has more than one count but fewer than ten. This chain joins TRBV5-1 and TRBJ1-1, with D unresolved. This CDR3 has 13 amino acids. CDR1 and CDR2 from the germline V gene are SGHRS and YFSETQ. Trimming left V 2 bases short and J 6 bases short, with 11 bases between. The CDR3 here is CASSLGPGAEAFF. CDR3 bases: TGCGCCAGCAGCTTAGGACCCGGGGCTGAAGCTTTCTTT.

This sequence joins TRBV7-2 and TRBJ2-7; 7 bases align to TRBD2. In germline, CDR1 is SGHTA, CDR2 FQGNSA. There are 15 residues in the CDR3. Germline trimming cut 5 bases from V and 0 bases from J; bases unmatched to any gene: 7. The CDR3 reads CASSGPSGRSYEQYF. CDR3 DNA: TGTGCCAGCAGCGGACCTAGCGGCCGCTCCTACGAGCAGTACTTC.

The CDR3 region has the DNA TGTGCCAGCAGCGTAGACTGGACGAACACCGGGGAGCTGTTTTTT. Its translation is CASSVDWTNTGELFF. The chain links TRBV2 to TRBJ2-2; the D is unclear. CDR1 and CDR2 from the germline V gene are SNHLY and FYNNEI. The CDR3 consists of 15 residues. V was shortened by 6 bases and J by 0 bases, with 11 bases between the two germline ends.

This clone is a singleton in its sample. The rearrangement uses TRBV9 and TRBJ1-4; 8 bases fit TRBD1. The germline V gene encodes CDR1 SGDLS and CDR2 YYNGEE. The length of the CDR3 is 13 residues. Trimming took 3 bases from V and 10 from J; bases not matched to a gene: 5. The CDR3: CASSAGQGGKLFF. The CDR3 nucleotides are TGTGCCAGCAGCGCCGGACAGGGAGGAAAACTGTTTTTT.

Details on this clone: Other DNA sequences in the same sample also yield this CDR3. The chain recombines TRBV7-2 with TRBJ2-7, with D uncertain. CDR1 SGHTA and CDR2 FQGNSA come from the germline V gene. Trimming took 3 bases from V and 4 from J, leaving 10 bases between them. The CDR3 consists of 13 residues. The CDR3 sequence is CASSFGGSYEQYF. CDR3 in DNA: TGTGCCAGCAGCTTCGGCGGCTCGTACGAGCAGTACTTC.

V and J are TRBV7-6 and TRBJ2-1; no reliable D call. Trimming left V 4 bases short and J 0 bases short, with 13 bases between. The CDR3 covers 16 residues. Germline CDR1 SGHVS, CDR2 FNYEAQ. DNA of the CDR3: TGTGCCAGCAGCTCTGGAGCTCCCAGCTCCTACAATGAGCAGTTCTTC. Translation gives CASSSGAPSSYNEQFF. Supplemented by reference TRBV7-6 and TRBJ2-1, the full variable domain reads GAGVSQSPRYKVTKRGQDVALRCDPISGHVSLYWYRQALGQGPEFLTYFNYEAQQDKSGLPNDRFSAERPEGSISTLTIQRTEQRDSAMYRCASSSGAPSSYNEQFFGPGTRLTVL.

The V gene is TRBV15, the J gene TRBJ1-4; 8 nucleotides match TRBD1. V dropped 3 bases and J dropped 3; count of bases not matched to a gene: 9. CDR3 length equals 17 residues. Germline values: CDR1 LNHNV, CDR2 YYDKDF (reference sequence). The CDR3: CATSSRPGQAANEKLFF. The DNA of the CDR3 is TGTGCCACCAGCAGCCGGCCGGGACAGGCAGCTAATGAAAAACTGTTTTTT.

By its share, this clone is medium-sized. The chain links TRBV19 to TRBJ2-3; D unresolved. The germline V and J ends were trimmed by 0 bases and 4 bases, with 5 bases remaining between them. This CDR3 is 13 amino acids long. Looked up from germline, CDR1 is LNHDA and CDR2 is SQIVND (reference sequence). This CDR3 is CASSIEYSDTQYF. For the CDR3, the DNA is TGTGCCAGTAGTATAGAATACTCAGATACGCAGTATTTT.

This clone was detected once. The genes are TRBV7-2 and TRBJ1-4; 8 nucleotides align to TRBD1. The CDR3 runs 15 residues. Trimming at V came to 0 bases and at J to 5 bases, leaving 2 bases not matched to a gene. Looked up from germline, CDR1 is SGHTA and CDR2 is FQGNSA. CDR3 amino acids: CASSLAGTGNEKLFF. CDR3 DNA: TGTGCCAGCAGCTTAGCCGGGACAGGAAATGAAAAACTGTTTTTT. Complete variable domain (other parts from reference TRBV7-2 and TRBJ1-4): GAGVSQSPSNKVTEKGKDVELRCDPISGHTALYWYRQSLGQGLEFLIYFQGNSAPDKSGLPSDRFSAERTGGSVSTLTIQRTQQEDSAVYLCASSLAGTGNEKLFFGSGTQLSVL.

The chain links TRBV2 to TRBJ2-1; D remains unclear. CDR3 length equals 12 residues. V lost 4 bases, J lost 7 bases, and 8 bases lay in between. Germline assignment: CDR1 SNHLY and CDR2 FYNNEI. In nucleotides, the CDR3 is TGTGCCAGCAGTGTTGGAGCAAATGAGCAGTTCTTC. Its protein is CASSVGANEQFF.

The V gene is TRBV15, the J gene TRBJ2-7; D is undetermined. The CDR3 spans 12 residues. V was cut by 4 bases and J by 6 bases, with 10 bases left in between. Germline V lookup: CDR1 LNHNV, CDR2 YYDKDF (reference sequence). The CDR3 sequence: CATSNQAGEQYF. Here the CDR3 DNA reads TGTGCCACCAGCAATCAGGCCGGCGAGCAGTACTTC.

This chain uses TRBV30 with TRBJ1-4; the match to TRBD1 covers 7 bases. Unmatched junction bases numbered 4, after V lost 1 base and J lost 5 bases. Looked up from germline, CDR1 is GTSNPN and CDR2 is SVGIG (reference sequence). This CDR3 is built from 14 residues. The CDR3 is CAWSENRGNEKLFF. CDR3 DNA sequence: TGTGCCTGGAGTGAAAACAGGGGAAATGAAAAACTGTTTTTT. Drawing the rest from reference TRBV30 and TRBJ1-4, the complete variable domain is SQTIHQWPATLVQPVGSPLSLECTVEGTSNPNLYWYRQAAGRGLQLLFYSVGIGQISSEVPQNLSASRPQDRQFILSSKKLLLSDSGFYLCAWSENRGNEKLFFGSGTQLSVL.

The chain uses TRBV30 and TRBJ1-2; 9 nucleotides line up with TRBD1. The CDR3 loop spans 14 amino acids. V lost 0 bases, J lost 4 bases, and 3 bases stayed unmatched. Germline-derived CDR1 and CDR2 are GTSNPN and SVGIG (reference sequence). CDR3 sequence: CAWSVGQGPYGYTF. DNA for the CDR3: TGTGCCTGGAGTGTGGGACAGGGTCCCTATGGCTACACCTTC.

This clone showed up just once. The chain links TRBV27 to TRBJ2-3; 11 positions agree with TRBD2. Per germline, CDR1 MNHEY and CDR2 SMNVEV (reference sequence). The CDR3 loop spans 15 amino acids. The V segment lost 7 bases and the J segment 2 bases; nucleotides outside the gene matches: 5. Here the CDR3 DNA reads TGTGCCAGCAAACGGGGACTAGCGGTCACAGATACGCAGTATTTT. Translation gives CASKRGLAVTDTQYF.

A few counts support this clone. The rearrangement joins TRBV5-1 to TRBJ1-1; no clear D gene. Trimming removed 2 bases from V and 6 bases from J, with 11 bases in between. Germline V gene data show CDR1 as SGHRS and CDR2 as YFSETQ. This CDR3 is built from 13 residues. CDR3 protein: CASSLIVRAEAFF. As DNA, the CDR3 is TGCGCCAGCAGCTTAATCGTCCGGGCTGAAGCTTTCTTT.

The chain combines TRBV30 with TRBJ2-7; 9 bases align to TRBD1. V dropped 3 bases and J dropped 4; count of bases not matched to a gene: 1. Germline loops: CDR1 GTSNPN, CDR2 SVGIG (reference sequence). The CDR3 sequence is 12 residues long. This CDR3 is CAWRDRGYEQYF. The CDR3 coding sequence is TGTGCCTGGAGAGACAGGGGGTACGAGCAGTACTTC.

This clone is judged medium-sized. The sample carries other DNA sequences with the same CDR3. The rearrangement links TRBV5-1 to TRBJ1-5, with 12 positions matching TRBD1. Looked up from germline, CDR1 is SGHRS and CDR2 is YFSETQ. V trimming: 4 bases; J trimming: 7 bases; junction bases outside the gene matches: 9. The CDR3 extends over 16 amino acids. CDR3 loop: CASSLNAGTGGQPQHF. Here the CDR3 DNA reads TGCGCCAGCAGCCTCAATGCCGGGACAGGGGGCCAGCCCCAGCATTTT.

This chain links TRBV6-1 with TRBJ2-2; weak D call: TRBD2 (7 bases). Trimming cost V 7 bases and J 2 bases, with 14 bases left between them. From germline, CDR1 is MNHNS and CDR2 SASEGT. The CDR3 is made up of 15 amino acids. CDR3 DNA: TGTGCCAGCACCAAGGGGGGGTACAACACCGGGGAGCTGTTTTTT. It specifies CASTKGGYNTGELFF.

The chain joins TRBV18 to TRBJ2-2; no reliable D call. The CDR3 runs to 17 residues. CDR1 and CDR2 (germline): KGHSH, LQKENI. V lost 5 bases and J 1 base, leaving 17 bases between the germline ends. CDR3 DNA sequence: TGTGCCAGCTCATCTGTCCCCGTGGCAGGGAACACCGGGGAGCTGTTTTTT. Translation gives CASSSVPVAGNTGELFF.

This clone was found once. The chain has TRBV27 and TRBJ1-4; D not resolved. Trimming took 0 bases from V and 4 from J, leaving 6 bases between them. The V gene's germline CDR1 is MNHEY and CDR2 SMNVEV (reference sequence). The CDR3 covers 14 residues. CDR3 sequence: CASSLSRSNEKLFF. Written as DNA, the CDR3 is TGTGCCAGCAGTTTATCCCGGAGTAATGAAAAACTGTTTTTT.